This T cell receptor (beta chain) comes out of a study of blood T cell repertoires in COVID-19. Source study methods: For nucleated cells, counts were estimated from reference gene primer amplification. Here immunoSEQ multiplex PCR was the method, and the copy in TCRdb shows in-frame clones only, minus some. That table gives V, J and clone size, and the DNA gave D and trimming. Of about 68,000 clones detected, approximately 85% appear once; the ten largest clones hold approximately 25%. Sample: peripheral blood. This TCR derives from a man aged 50 to 60 with acute or convalescent COVID-19.

The CDR3 nucleotides are TGTGCCAGCAAAGAAGCGGGGAGCTCCTACAATGAGCAGTTCTTC. Protein: CASKEAGSSYNEQFF. The rearrangement joins TRBV2 to TRBJ2-1; 7 positions agree with TRBD2. The J segment lost 0 bases and the V segment lost 7 bases, leaving 6 bases of the junction unmatched. CDR1 is SNHLY, CDR2 FYNNEI, per germline. This CDR3 has 15 amino acids.